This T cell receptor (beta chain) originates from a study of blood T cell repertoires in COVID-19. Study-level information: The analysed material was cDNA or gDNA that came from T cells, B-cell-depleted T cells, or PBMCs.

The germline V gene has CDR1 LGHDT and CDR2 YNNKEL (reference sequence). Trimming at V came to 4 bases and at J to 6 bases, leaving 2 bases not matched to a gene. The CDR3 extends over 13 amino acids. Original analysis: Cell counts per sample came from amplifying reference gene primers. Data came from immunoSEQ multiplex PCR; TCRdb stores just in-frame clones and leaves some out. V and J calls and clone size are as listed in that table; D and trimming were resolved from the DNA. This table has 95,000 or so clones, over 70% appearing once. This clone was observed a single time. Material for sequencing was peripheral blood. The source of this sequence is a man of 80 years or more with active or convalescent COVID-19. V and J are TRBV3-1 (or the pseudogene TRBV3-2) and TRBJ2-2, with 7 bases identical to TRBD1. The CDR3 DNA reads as TGTGCCAGCAGCCCCGACAGGGCCGGGGAGCTGTTTTTT. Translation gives CASSPDRAGELFF.